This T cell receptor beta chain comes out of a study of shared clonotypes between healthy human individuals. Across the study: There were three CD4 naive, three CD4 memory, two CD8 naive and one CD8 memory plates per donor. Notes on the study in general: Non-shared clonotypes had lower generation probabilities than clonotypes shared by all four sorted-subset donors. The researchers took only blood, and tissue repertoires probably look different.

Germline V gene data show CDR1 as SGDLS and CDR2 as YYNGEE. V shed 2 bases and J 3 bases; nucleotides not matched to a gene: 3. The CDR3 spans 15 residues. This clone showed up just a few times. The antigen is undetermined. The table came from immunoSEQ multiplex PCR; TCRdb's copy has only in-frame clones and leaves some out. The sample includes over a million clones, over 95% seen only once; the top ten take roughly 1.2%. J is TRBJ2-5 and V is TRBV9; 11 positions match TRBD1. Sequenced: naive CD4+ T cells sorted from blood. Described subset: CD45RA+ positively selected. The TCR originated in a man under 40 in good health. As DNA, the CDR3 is TGTGCCAGCAGCGTCGGGACAGGGGGTGAAGAGACCCAGTACTTC. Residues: CASSVGTGGEETQYF.